This entry lists 16 T cell receptor beta chains sequenced from one sample in a study of cytomegalovirus exposure and HLA in healthy donors. The PCR ran on 60 Vbeta and 13 Jbeta primers. TCRdb's table, derived via immunoSEQ multiplex PCR, lists solely in-frame clones and lacks some. This sample has around 150,000 clones, with approximately 78% found just once. Sequencing used PBMCs. These receptors came from a male donor in good health and CMV-seronegative.

This chain joins TRBV15 and TRBJ2-3, with D tentatively TRBD2 (5 bases). Trimming left V 3 bases short and J 0 bases short, with 16 bases between. Germline-derived CDR1 and CDR2 are LNHNV and YYDKDF (reference sequence). This CDR3 is 17 amino acids long. In DNA, the CDR3 is TGTGCCACCAGCAGGGCGCCTGGCGGGCCTAGCACAGATACGCAGTATTTT. The encoded protein is CATSRAPGGPSTDTQYF.

This clone was seen only a few times. The chain carries TRBV5-1 and TRBJ2-7; TRBD1 matches at 8 bases. The germline V gene has CDR1 SGHRS and CDR2 YFSETQ. With V trimmed by 3 bases and J by 6 bases, 5 bases remained unmatched. The CDR3 has 13 amino acids. The CDR3 reads CASSWTGFLEQYF. Here the CDR3 DNA reads TGCGCCAGCAGCTGGACAGGGTTCCTCGAGCAGTACTTC.

The chain joins TRBV27 to TRBJ1-2; D is uncertain. CDR3 length equals 13 residues. Trimming took 0 bases from V and 8 from J, leaving 10 bases between them. Germline CDR1 reads MNHEY; CDR2 reads SMNVEV (reference sequence). CDR3 protein: CASSLSLAGGYTF. CDR3 in DNA: TGTGCCAGCAGTTTATCGTTGGCGGGCGGCTACACCTTC.

The chain recombines TRBV30 with TRBJ1-2; D is unclear. V was trimmed by 4 bases and J by 1 base, leaving 4 bases between them. Germline CDR1 reads GTSNPN; CDR2 reads SVGIG (reference sequence). The CDR3 totals 11 residues. The CDR3 DNA sequence: TGTGCCTGGATAGTTAACTATGGCTACACCTTC. It is translated as CAWIVNYGYTF.

The chain uses TRBV30 and TRBJ2-1, with 8 bases that match TRBD2. Trimming took 1 base from V and 10 from J; bases not matched to a gene: 12. Germline V gene data show CDR1 as GTSNPN and CDR2 as SVGIG (reference sequence). The CDR3 is made up of 15 amino acids. This CDR3 reads CAWSASGRPTGEQFF. The CDR3 DNA sequence: TGTGCCTGGAGTGCTAGCGGGCGGCCGACAGGAGAGCAGTTCTTC.

The chain combines TRBV5-4 with TRBJ1-2, with 9 bases lining up with TRBD1. The CDR3 totals 15 residues. The J segment lost 3 bases and the V segment lost 3 bases, leaving 6 bases of the junction unmatched. CDR1 and CDR2 from the germline V gene are SGHNT and YYREEE (reference sequence). CDR3 protein: CASSSGQGNYYGYTF. The CDR3 bases are TGTGCCAGCAGCTCAGGACAGGGGAATTACTATGGCTACACCTTC.

CDR3 DNA sequence: TGCGCCAGCAGCCCGGCCATGGGGGGGGCCTCTAGAGGGGCCAACGTCCTGACTTTC. Its translation: CASSPAMGGASRGANVLTF. This chain connects TRBV5-1 to TRBJ2-6; the D gene is possibly TRBD2 (7 bases). Germline CDR1 SGHRS, CDR2 YFSETQ. Trimming removed 4 bases from V and 4 bases from J, with 24 bases in between. The CDR3 is 19 amino acids.

This clone has more than one count but fewer than ten. The V and J genes are TRBV19 and TRBJ1-4; D is undetermined. The V end was cut by 3 bases, the J end by 5 bases, with 13 bases between. CDR1 and CDR2 from the germline V gene are LNHDA and SQIVND (reference sequence). CDR3 size: 15 residues. The chain's CDR3 is CASSMGARVNEKLFF. The CDR3 coding sequence is TGTGCCAGTAGTATGGGAGCCCGGGTAAATGAAAAACTGTTTTTT.

The chain is built from TRBV5-1 and TRBJ2-3; the match to TRBD2 covers 13 bases. The CDR3 sequence is 16 residues long. With 5 bases clipped from V and 2 bases from J, the junction kept 5 bases outside the gene matches. In germline, CDR1 is SGHRS, CDR2 YFSETQ. The CDR3 coding sequence is TGCGCCAGCAGATCCGGACTAGCGGGGGACACAGATACGCAGTATTTT. Encoded protein: CASRSGLAGDTDTQYF.

There are a few counts of this clone. The gene calls are TRBV6-1 and TRBJ2-2; TRBD2 matches at 7 bases. Germline CDR1 MNHNS, CDR2 SASEGT. The CDR3 runs to 14 residues. The V segment lost 2 bases and the J segment 3 bases; nucleotides outside the gene matches: 0. CDR3 sequence reads: CASSELADTGELFF. The DNA for the CDR3 is TGTGCCAGCAGTGAACTAGCGGACACCGGGGAGCTGTTTTTT.

The chain combines TRBV2 with TRBJ2-7; the D is unclear. V lost 1 base and J 0 bases, leaving 13 bases between the germline ends. The CDR3 contains 16 residues. Looked up from germline, CDR1 is SNHLY and CDR2 is FYNNEI. CDR3 sequence: CASSEGFWAASYEQYF. DNA of the CDR3: TGTGCCAGCAGTGAAGGTTTCTGGGCAGCCTCCTACGAGCAGTACTTC.

This chain joins TRBV25-1 and TRBJ1-6, with D maybe TRBD1 (5 bases). The CDR3 has 16 residues. The germline CDR1 and CDR2 sequences are MGHDK and SYGVNS. The V end lost 4 bases, the J end lost 0 bases, and 10 bases lay between the germline ends. This CDR3 is CASSGAGPSYNSPLHF. The CDR3 DNA reads as TGTGCCAGCAGTGGCGCAGGGCCCTCCTATAATTCACCCCTCCACTTT.

The chain combines TRBV27 with TRBJ1-4; a possible D gene is TRBD1 (5 bases). Trimming stripped 2 bases from V and 8 bases from J, with 18 bases between. This CDR3 contains 16 residues. Germline CDR1 is MNHEY and CDR2 is SMNVEV (reference sequence). The CDR3 DNA sequence: TGTGCCAGCAGTTTAGCGCGACCGGACAAGACCGAAAAACTGTTTTTT. Translation: CASSLARPDKTEKLFF.

The chain carries TRBV5-1 and TRBJ1-2; tentatively, D is TRBD1 (6 bases). CDR1 and CDR2 from the germline V gene are SGHRS and YFSETQ. The V end was cut by 5 bases, the J end by 10 bases, with 21 bases between. The CDR3 is made up of 14 amino acids. The CDR3 DNA reads as TGCGCCAGCAGGTATACCGGGACACAACGAACCTACACCTTC. Translation: CASRYTGTQRTYTF.

This rearrangement joins TRBV6-1 to TRBJ2-7, with D possibly TRBD2 on 6 matching bases. Germline V lookup: CDR1 MNHNS, CDR2 SASEGT. This CDR3 has 14 amino acids. V lost 3 bases and J 4 bases, leaving 13 bases between the germline ends. DNA for the CDR3: TGTGCCAGCAGTGATGGAGTGGGGGGATACGAGCAGTACTTC. It is translated as CASSDGVGGYEQYF.

The chain uses TRBV4-1 and TRBJ1-2, with unresolved D. V shed 5 bases and J shed 4 bases, with 17 bases lying between them. The length of the CDR3 is 15 residues. CDR1 MGHRA and CDR2 YSYEKL come from the germline V gene. CDR3 sequence: CASSGREATPYGYTF. The CDR3 nucleotides are TGCGCCAGCAGCGGCCGGGAGGCTACCCCCTATGGCTACACCTTC.